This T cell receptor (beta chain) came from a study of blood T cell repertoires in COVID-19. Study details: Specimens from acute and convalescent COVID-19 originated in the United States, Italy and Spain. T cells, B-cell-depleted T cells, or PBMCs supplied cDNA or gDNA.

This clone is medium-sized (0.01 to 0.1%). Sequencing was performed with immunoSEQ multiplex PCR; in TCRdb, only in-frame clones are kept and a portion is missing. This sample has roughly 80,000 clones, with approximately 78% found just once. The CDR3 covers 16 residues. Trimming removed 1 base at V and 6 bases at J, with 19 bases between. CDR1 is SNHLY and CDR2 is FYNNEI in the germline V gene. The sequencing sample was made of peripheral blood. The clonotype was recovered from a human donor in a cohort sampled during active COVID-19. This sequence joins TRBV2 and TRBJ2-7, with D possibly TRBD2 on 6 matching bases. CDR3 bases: TGTGCCAGCAGTGAAGGCGGAGGGGCTCGCTCCACCGAGCAGTACTTC. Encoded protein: CASSEGGGARSTEQYF. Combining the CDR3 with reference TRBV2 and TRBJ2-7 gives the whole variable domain EPEVTQTPSHQVTQMGQEVILRCVPISNHLYFYWYRQILGQKVEFLVSFYNNEISEKSEIFDDQFSVERPDGSNFTLKIRSTKLEDSAMYFCASSEGGGARSTEQYFGPGTRLTVT.